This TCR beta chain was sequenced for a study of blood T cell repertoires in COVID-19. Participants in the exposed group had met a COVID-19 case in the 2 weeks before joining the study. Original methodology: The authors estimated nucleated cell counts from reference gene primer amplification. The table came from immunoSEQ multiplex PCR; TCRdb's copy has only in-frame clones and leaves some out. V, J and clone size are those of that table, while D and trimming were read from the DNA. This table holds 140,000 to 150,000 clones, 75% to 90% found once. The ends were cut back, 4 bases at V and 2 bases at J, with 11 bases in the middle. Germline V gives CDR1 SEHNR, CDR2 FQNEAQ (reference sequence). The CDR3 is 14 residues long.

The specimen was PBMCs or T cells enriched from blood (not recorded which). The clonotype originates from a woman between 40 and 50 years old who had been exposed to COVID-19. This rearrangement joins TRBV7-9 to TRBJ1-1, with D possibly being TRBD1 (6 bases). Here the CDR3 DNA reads TGTGCCAGCAGCTCGTGGACAGCTAACACTGAAGCTTTCTTT. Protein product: CASSSWTANTEAFF.